This T cell receptor beta chain was captured by sequencing in a study of blood T cell repertoires in COVID-19. Study overall: Specimens from acute and convalescent COVID-19 originated in the United States, Italy and Spain. T cells, B-cell-depleted T cells, or PBMCs supplied cDNA or gDNA.

Methods used by the authors: Amplified reference gene primers provided the basis for estimating nucleated cell counts. The protocol was immunoSEQ multiplex PCR, while the TCRdb copy is restricted to in-frame clones and leaves out a portion. V, J and clone size were drawn from that table, and D and trimming were deduced from the DNA. Of about 50,000 clones detected, roughly 86% appear once; the ten largest clones hold around 2.2%. This CDR3 contains 17 residues. V lost 0 bases, J lost 9 bases, and 11 bases stayed unmatched. Germline-derived CDR1 and CDR2 are LGHNA and YNFKEQ. This clone was counted a few times.

The sequenced sample was peripheral blood. The sequence came from a woman aged 55 to 70 with acute or convalescent COVID-19. J is TRBJ1-4 and V is TRBV4-2, with 9 bases that match TRBD1. DNA for the CDR3: TGTGCCAGCAGCCAAGAGGGGGTGGGACAGGGTGGCAAAAAACTGTTTTTT. Translated: CASSQEGVGQGGKKLFF.